This T cell receptor beta chain was obtained from a study of blood T cell repertoires in COVID-19. Study summary: Samples of COVID-19 (acute and convalescent) were obtained from the United States, Italy and Spain.

Sequenced by immunoSEQ multiplex PCR; TCRdb stores in-frame clones only, minus some. Here the sample spans 150,000 to 200,000 clones, around 82% being singletons. The CDR3 is 13 residues long. The germline gives CDR1 MNHNY, CDR2 SVGAGI (reference sequence). Trimming at V came to 7 bases and at J to 5 bases, leaving 6 bases not matched to a gene. This clone was recorded only once. The source of this sequence is a woman of 80 years or more with acute or convalescent COVID-19. The sample was peripheral blood. The genes are TRBV6-6 and TRBJ1-1, with TRBD1 identical over 8 bases. The CDR3 sequence: CASNTGGTTEAFF. Written as DNA, the CDR3 is TGTGCCAGCAACACAGGGGGAACGACTGAAGCTTTCTTT.